Listed here are 13 T cell receptor beta chains from one sample, sequenced in a study of cytomegalovirus exposure and HLA in healthy donors. The PCR employed 60 Vbeta primers together with 13 Jbeta primers. Sequencing used immunoSEQ multiplex PCR; TCRdb keeps in-frame clones, though not all of them. The sample lists 150,000 to 200,000 clones, almost 85% occurring once. The sequencing sample was made of PBMCs. These receptor sequences come from a man aged 25-40 years in good health and CMV-seronegative.

The chain uses TRBV27 and TRBJ1-1; 8 nucleotides align to TRBD1. The V segment lost 5 bases and the J segment 4 bases; nucleotides outside the gene matches: 6. Germline CDR1 is MNHEY and CDR2 is SMNVEV (reference sequence). The CDR3 totals 14 residues. The CDR3 coding sequence is TGTGCCAGCAGTCCGGACAGGGAGGGCACTGAAGCTTTCTTT. This sequence encodes CASSPDREGTEAFF.

V gene TRBV29-1 combines with J gene TRBJ2-7, with 10 bases matching TRBD2. In germline, CDR1 is SQVTM, CDR2 ANQGSEA. This CDR3 is 13 amino acids long. The ends lost 7 bases at V and 5 bases at J; junction bases unmatched: 8. This CDR3 is CSARSGGFHEQYF. CDR3 sequence (DNA): TGCAGCGCCCGTAGCGGGGGGTTCCACGAGCAGTACTTC.

The J gene is TRBJ2-1, the V gene TRBV27, with 8 bases matching TRBD1. After removal of 8 bases from V and 4 bases from J, the junction contained 13 bases not matched to a gene. CDR3 length: 16 residues. CDR1 and CDR2 (germline): MNHEY, SMNVEV (reference sequence). The CDR3 is CASGGRTGRRYNEQFF. The CDR3 DNA reads TGTGCCAGCGGCGGAAGGACAGGGAGGAGGTACAATGAGCAGTTCTTC.

This chain links TRBV5-1 with TRBJ1-2; D may be TRBD1 (5 bases). CDR3 length: 13 residues. V was shortened by 1 base and J by 8 bases, with 12 bases between the two germline ends. CDR1 and CDR2 from the germline V gene are SGHRS and YFSETQ. This CDR3 reads CASSLPGSAGYTF. Written as DNA, the CDR3 is TGCGCCAGCAGCTTGCCAGGGTCCGCGGGCTACACCTTC.

The count of this clone is one. This rearrangement joins TRBV21-1 to TRBJ2-6; the table names TRBD1, a call not compared with the DNA. TRBV21-1 is a listed pseudogene. This CDR3 has 16 amino acids. Written as DNA, the CDR3 is TGTGCCAGCATCACAGGGGTTTCTTCTGGGGCCAACGTCCTGACTTTC. Translation: CASITGVSSGANVLTF.

This clone was seen only a few times. The rearrangement links TRBV15 to TRBJ2-1; 7 bases line up with TRBD1. After removal of 1 base from V and 3 bases from J, the junction contained 3 bases not matched to a gene. This CDR3 has 15 amino acids. Germline CDR1 reads LNHNV; CDR2 reads YYDKDF (reference sequence). CDR3 sequence: CATSRGTGDYNEQFF. CDR3 nucleotide sequence: TGTGCCACCAGCAGAGGGACAGGCGACTACAATGAGCAGTTCTTC.

CDR3 residues: CASSEEGMGSYEQYF. CDR3 sequence (DNA): TGTGCCAGCAGTGAAGAGGGGATGGGAAGCTACGAGCAGTACTTC. This chain joins TRBV2 and TRBJ2-7; D is perhaps TRBD1 (5 bases). The CDR3 contains 15 residues. Trimming removed 1 base at V and 3 bases at J, with 13 bases between. Germline CDR1 is SNHLY and CDR2 is FYNNEI.

The V call is TRBV9, the J call TRBJ2-5; TRBD2 agrees at 15 bases. Per germline, CDR1 SGDLS and CDR2 YYNGEE. The CDR3 contains 17 residues. V was pared by 0 bases and J by 5 bases, with 5 bases of the junction left unmatched. This CDR3 reads CASSVGTSGGAGETQYF. CDR3 coding DNA: TGTGCCAGCAGCGTAGGGACTAGCGGGGGGGCCGGGGAGACCCAGTACTTC.

J is TRBJ2-7 and V is TRBV6-1, with D possibly being TRBD2 (5 bases). The V gene lost 2 bases and the J gene lost 5 bases, with 16 bases spanning the gap. Germline CDR1 MNHNS, CDR2 SASEGT. There are 15 residues in the CDR3. Here the CDR3 DNA reads TGTGCCAGCAGTGAATCGGTCCTAGCCGGTGACGAGCAGTACTTC. It codes for CASSESVLAGDEQYF.

This chain links TRBV5-4 with TRBJ2-2; 7 nucleotides line up with TRBD1. The ends lost 4 bases at V and 0 bases at J; junction bases unmatched: 6. This CDR3 is built from 16 residues. Germline V gives CDR1 SGHNT, CDR2 YYREEE (reference sequence). The CDR3 here is CASSHRDRPNTGELFF. The CDR3 nucleotides read TGTGCCAGCAGCCACCGGGACAGACCGAACACCGGGGAGCTGTTTTTT.

V is TRBV5-4 and J is TRBJ2-5; a possible D gene is TRBD2 (6 bases). This CDR3 contains 15 residues. V was clipped by 4 bases and J by 3 bases, with 16 bases between them. Germline V lookup: CDR1 SGHNT, CDR2 YYREEE (reference sequence). The CDR3 DNA reads TGTGCCAGCAGCCTCACAGCGGGCCGGGAAGAGACCCAGTACTTC. Amino acid sequence: CASSLTAGREETQYF.

This chain connects TRBV4-3 to TRBJ2-3; TRBD2 aligns across 7 bases. V shed 0 bases, J shed 3 bases, and the junction held 12 bases outside the gene matches. The germline gives CDR1 LGHNA, CDR2 YSLEER. The CDR3 loop spans 18 amino acids. The CDR3 DNA is TGCGCCAGCAGCCAAGATGGAATACTAGCGTCTGGGACAGATACGCAGTATTTT. Its translation: CASSQDGILASGTDTQYF.

The chain is built from TRBV7-6 and TRBJ2-5; TRBD2 agrees at 8 bases. There are 14 residues in the CDR3. The V gene's germline CDR1 is SGHVS and CDR2 FNYEAQ. Trimming took 5 bases from V and 5 from J; bases not matched to a gene: 7. The CDR3 region is CASSVSGGQETQYF. The CDR3 DNA is TGTGCCAGCAGCGTTTCGGGGGGGCAGGAGACCCAGTACTTC.